This is a list of T cell receptor beta chains from one sample in a study of cytomegalovirus exposure and HLA in healthy donors. Libraries were prepared by immunoSEQ multiplex PCR; TCRdb keeps only in-frame clonotypes and omits some of them. Of approximately 150,000 clones detected, roughly four fifths appear once; the ten largest clones hold more than 3.5%. Sequencing was done on a sample of PBMCs. Receptor source: a man aged 35-49 years in good health and CMV-seronegative. Each CDR3 is given without its conserved first and last residue.

v_gene	CDR3aa
TRBV28	ASRDRGSQPQH
TRBV10-3	AISGASGVSYEQY
TRBV5-4	ASSFGTSFDEQF
TRBV18	ASSSDRGSGNTIY
TRBV6-1	ASIFSRTENQPQH
TRBV10-2	ASNEPGQPLYEQY
TRBV6-5	ASRTGAHQPQH
TRBV5-4	ASSSPQGSRAIQY
TRBV5-6	ASSLVRQGTYEQY
TRBV4-1	ASSPFPGSSYNEQF
TRBV4-1	ASSQVGGVGGAVGTEAF
TRBV28	ASRRDKTPEAF
TRBV18	ASSPSPNLMGYT
TRBV29-1	SARLVGAGAQY
TRBV10-3	AISESGGREQY
TRBV9	ASSPRLAGVQETQY
TRBV10-3	AISESVRGNQPQH
TRBV5-1	ASSWDSYEQY
TRBV6-5	ASRDRDIDEQF
TRBV6-5	ASRPGGSNYGYT
TRBV30	AWTVGETQY
TRBV7-9	ASSPPAGTNYEQY